This T cell receptor (beta chain) comes out of a study of PD-L1 blockade in urothelial cancer. Study-wide results and caveats: Below-median TCR clonality that was measured in pretreatment blood predicted better survival.

This clone was counted once. Its antigen is still unknown. The method was immunoSEQ multiplex PCR; TCRdb's version includes in-frame clones alone and lacks a portion of them. The repertoire holds more than 40,000 clones, approximately 83% seen once, with about 14% in the top ten. The time point denotes: peripheral blood 6 weeks after treatment start. The sequenced sample was PBMCs, obtained around atezolizumab (anti-PD-L1) treatment. The origin of this receptor is a man in his 60s with urothelial cancer.

The CDR3 loop is CASSVKQGVTGELFF. In nucleotides, the CDR3 is TGTGCCAGCAGTGTAAAACAGGGGGTCACCGGGGAGCTGTTTTTT. The V and J genes are TRBV2 and TRBJ2-2; 8 bases align to TRBD1. Trimming cost V 4 bases and J 4 bases; bases outside gene matches: 5. Germline CDR1 reads SNHLY; CDR2 reads FYNNEI. The CDR3 is made up of 15 amino acids.